This T cell receptor beta chain was profiled in a study of blood T cell repertoires in COVID-19. The overall study: Sites in the United States, Italy and Spain provided acute and convalescent COVID-19 samples. PBMCs, B-cell-depleted T cells, or T cells provided the cDNA or gDNA that made up the material.

Per the original data handling: Using reference gene primer amplification, nucleated cell counts were estimated. Only in-frame clones appear in the TCRdb table, and some are missing; sequencing was by immunoSEQ multiplex PCR. That table furnishes V, J and clone size, whereas the DNA furnished D and trimming. The sample consists of roughly 280,000 clones, 85% to 90% of them appearing once. The CDR3 runs to 13 residues. In germline, CDR1 is SQVTM, CDR2 ANQGSEA. The germline V and J ends were trimmed by 7 bases and 4 bases, with 16 bases remaining between them. This sequence joins TRBV29-1 and TRBJ1-1; no definite D call. Material: peripheral blood. The origin of this receptor is a man aged 18-30 years with active or convalescent COVID-19. The CDR3 bases are TGCAGCGGTCAAGTATTCGAGGGCACTGAAGCTTTCTTT. This translates into CSGQVFEGTEAFF.